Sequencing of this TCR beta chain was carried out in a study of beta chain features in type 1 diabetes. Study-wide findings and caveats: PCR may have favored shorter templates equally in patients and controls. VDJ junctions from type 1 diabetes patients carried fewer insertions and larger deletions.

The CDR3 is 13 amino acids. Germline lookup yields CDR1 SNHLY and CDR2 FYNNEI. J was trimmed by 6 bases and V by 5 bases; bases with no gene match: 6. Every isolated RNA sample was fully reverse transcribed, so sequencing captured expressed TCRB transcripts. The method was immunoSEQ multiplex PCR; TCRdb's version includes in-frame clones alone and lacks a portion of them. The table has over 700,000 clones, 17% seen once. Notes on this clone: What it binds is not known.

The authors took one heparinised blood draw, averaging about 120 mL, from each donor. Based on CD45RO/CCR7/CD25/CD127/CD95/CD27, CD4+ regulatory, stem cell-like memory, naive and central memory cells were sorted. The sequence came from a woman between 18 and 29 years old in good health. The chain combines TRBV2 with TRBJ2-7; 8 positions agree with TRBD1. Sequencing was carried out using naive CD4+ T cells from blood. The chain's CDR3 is CASSLGQGSEQYF. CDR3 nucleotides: TGTGCCAGCAGTCTCGGACAGGGAAGCGAGCAGTACTTC.